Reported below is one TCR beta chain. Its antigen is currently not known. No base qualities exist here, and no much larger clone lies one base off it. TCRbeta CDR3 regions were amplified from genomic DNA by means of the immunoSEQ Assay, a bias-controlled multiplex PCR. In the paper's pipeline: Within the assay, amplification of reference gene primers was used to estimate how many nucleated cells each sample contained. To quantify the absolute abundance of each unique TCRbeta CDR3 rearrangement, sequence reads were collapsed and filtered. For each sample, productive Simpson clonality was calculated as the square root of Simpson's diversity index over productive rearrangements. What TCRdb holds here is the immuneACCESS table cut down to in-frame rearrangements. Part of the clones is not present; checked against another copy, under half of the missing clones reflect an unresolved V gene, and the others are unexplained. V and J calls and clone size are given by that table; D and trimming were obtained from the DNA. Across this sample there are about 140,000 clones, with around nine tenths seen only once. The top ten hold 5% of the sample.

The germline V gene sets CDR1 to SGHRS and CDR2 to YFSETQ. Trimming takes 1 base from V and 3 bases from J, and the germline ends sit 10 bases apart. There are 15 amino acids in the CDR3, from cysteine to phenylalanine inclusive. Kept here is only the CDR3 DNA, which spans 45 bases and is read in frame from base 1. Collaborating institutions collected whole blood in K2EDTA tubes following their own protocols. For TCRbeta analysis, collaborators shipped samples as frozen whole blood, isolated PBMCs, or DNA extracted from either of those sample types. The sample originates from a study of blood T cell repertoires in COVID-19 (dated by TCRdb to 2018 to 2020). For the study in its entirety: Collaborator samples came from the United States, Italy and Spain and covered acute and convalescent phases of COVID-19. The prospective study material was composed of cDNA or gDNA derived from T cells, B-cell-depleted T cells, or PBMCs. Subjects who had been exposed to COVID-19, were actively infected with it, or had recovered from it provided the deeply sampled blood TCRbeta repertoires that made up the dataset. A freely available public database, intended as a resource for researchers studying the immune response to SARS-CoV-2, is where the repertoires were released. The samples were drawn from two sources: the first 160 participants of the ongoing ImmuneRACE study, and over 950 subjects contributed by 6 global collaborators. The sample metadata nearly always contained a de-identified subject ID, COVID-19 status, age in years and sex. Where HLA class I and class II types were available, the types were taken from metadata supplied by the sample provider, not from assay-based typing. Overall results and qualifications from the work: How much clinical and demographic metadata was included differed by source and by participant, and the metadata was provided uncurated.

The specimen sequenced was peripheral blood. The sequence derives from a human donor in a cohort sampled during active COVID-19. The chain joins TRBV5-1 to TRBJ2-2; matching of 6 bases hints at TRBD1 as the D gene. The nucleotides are TGCGCCAGCAGCTTGCAGGGGCGGGACACCGGGGAGCTGTTTTTT. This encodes CASSLQGRDTGELFF.